This T cell receptor beta chain is drawn from a study of brain T cells in children with intractable seizures. Before surgery, patients took at least one anti-epileptic drug. Here immunoSEQ multiplex PCR was the method, and the copy in TCRdb shows in-frame clones only, minus some. The data contain 110,000 or so clones, under 95% of them singletons. V was shortened by 5 bases and J by 0 bases, with 14 bases between the two germline ends. Looked up from germline, CDR1 is MDHEN and CDR2 is SYDVKM. This CDR3 region has 16 residues. The chain is built from TRBV28 and TRBJ1-5; TRBD1 might be the D (5 bases). The sequence was obtained from a boy younger than two with hemimegalencephaly and intractable seizures. Sequencing used peripheral blood, obtained at surgery. For the CDR3, the DNA is TGTGCCAGCAGTCTACAGGCGTCCGTTAGCAATCAGCCCCAGCATTTT. It is translated as CASSLQASVSNQPQHF.